The 27 T cell receptor beta chains reported below all come from one sample, sequenced in a study of a mutant IDH1 vaccine in newly diagnosed glioma. Produced via immunoSEQ multiplex PCR; TCRdb's table is partial and in-frame only. This sample has roughly 50,000 clones, with over 75% found just once. Their target antigens are unknown. Regarding time point: week 5, during vaccination. The study gave 300 ug of mutant IDH1 20-mer peptide per vaccine dose, with topical imiquimod. Sample: PBMCs, taken from a glioma patient whose treatment included an IDH1 peptide vaccine. The receptor source for this set is a woman in her 40s with glioma.

The chain recombines TRBV13 with TRBJ1-2; tentatively, D is TRBD1 (6 bases). The CDR3 sequence is 14 residues long. The V gene's germline CDR1 is PRHDT and CDR2 FYEKMQ (reference sequence). Between the trimmed V and J ends, which lost 2 bases and 8 bases, there was a span of 15 bases. CDR3 amino acids: CASSLLSGAEGYTF. DNA for the CDR3: TGTGCCAGCAGCTTACTTTCAGGGGCGGAGGGCTACACCTTC.

This chain joins TRBV7-9 and TRBJ2-1; 11 nucleotides line up with TRBD2. V lost 5 bases and J lost 3; bases outside the gene matches: 6. In germline, CDR1 is SEHNR, CDR2 FQNEAQ (reference sequence). The CDR3 is made up of 16 amino acids. The CDR3 DNA sequence: TGTGCCAGCAGCGTTAGCGGGGGGGCCTTCTACAATGAGCAGTTCTTC. Translating it yields CASSVSGGAFYNEQFF.

This chain joins TRBV6-1 and TRBJ2-2; D gene unclear. V dropped 6 bases and J dropped 5 bases, with 4 bases sitting between them. Germline assignment: CDR1 MNHNS and CDR2 SASEGT. The CDR3 is 11 amino acids. The CDR3 coding sequence is TGTGCCAGCAGGCTAACCGGGGAGCTGTTTTTT. It specifies CASRLTGELFF.

The chain recombines TRBV2 with TRBJ1-5, with a possible D match to TRBD1 (6 bases). V shed 2 bases and J shed 9 bases, with 17 bases lying between them. Germline-derived CDR1 and CDR2 are SNHLY and FYNNEI. The CDR3 spans 15 residues. CDR3 sequence (DNA): TGTGCCAGCAGTGAACGCACCGGAACAGGGTGGCCCCAGCATTTT. Residues: CASSERTGTGWPQHF.

Only one count was recorded for this clone. The chain has TRBV5-1 and TRBJ1-2; D is uncertain. Germline values: CDR1 SGHRS, CDR2 YFSETQ. V dropped 0 bases and J dropped 8 bases, with 20 bases sitting between them. The CDR3 is made up of 16 amino acids. Here the CDR3 reads CASSLGDRRPHEGYTF. The CDR3 nucleotides read TGCGCCAGCAGCTTGGGAGACCGGAGGCCCCATGAAGGCTACACCTTC.

This chain links TRBV4-1 with TRBJ2-1; D is possibly TRBD2 (6 bases). Germline V gives CDR1 MGHRA, CDR2 YSYEKL. Trimming removed 1 base from V and 3 bases from J, with 13 bases in between. The CDR3 extends over 16 amino acids. As DNA, the CDR3 is TGCGCCAGCAGCCAAGTCGAGGGACTTCTCTACAATGAGCAGTTCTTC. It yields the protein CASSQVEGLLYNEQFF.

The chain has TRBV19 and TRBJ2-2; the match to TRBD1 covers 7 bases. Unmatched junction bases numbered 10, after V lost 8 bases and J lost 4 bases. Germline loops: CDR1 LNHDA, CDR2 SQIVND (reference sequence). The CDR3 runs 15 residues. Here the CDR3 reads CASFQQGPGTGELFF. CDR3 DNA sequence: TGTGCCAGTTTTCAACAGGGGCCGGGCACCGGGGAGCTGTTTTTT. The full variable domain, its missing parts supplied by reference TRBV19 and TRBJ2-2, is DGGITQSPKYLFRKEGQNVTLSCEQNLNHDAMYWYRQDPGQGLRLIYYSQIVNDFQKGDIAEGYSVSREKKESFPLTVTSAQKNPTAFYLCASFQQGPGTGELFFGEGSRLTVL.

The V gene is TRBV15, the J gene TRBJ1-1; D not certain. The germline gives CDR1 LNHNV, CDR2 YYDKDF (reference sequence). The CDR3 runs 16 residues. V dropped 3 bases and J dropped 6 bases, with 20 bases sitting between them. The CDR3 here is CATSSSGSWVSAEAFF. DNA for the CDR3: TGTGCCACCAGCAGTTCCGGGTCGTGGGTGTCGGCTGAAGCTTTCTTT.

Here the CDR3 reads CASSLVTGGDYGYTF. In nucleotides, the CDR3 is TGTGCCAGCAGCTTGGTGACAGGGGGCGACTATGGCTACACCTTC. V is TRBV5-4 and J is TRBJ1-2; TRBD1 matches at 10 bases. Germline CDR1 reads SGHNT; CDR2 reads YYREEE (reference sequence). CDR3 length equals 15 residues. The trim removed 0 bases at V and 3 bases at J, leaving 2 bases unmatched.

The rearrangement links TRBV7-9 to TRBJ2-7; D not certain. CDR3 length: 13 amino acids. Germline V CDR1 and CDR2: SEHNR, FQNEAQ (reference sequence). V lost 1 base, J lost 2 bases, and 6 bases lay in between. CDR3 protein: CASSLEGTYEQYF. The CDR3 bases are TGTGCCAGCAGCTTAGAAGGGACCTACGAGCAGTACTTC.

This clone was detected only once. The chain employs TRBV5-4 and TRBJ2-7; 11 bases line up with TRBD2. The CDR3 is 14 residues long. With V trimmed by 3 bases and J by 3 bases, 2 bases remained unmatched. CDR1 is SGHNT and CDR2 is YYREEE in the germline V gene (reference sequence). The CDR3 DNA is TGTGCCAGCAGCTCAACTAGCGGGGGCTACGAGCAGTACTTC. It translates to CASSSTSGGYEQYF. The full variable domain, its missing parts supplied by reference TRBV5-4 and TRBJ2-7, is ETGVTQSPTHLIKTRGQQVTLRCSSQSGHNTVSWYQQALGQGPQFIFQYYREEENGRGNFPPRFSGLQFPNYSSELNVNALELDDSALYLCASSSTSGGYEQYFGPGTRLTVT.

The V call is TRBV9, the J call TRBJ1-4; D is uncertain. The CDR3 runs to 15 residues. Germline assignment: CDR1 SGDLS and CDR2 YYNGEE. Trimming took 0 bases from V and 5 from J, leaving 11 bases between them. The CDR3 DNA reads TGTGCCAGCAGCGTAGCGGCAGTAGCGAATGAAAAACTGTTTTTT. Amino acid sequence: CASSVAAVANEKLFF.

This rearrangement joins TRBV29-1 to TRBJ1-2, with D perhaps TRBD1 (6 bases). The CDR3 length is 11 residues. The germline V and J ends were trimmed by 4 bases and 6 bases, with 9 bases remaining between them. The germline gives CDR1 SQVTM, CDR2 ANQGSEA. Here the CDR3 DNA reads TGCAGCGTTGCCAGGGACAATGGCTACACCTTC. Its translation: CSVARDNGYTF.

This chain joins TRBV5-1 and TRBJ1-2, with TRBD1 identical over 10 bases. Germline V CDR1 and CDR2: SGHRS, YFSETQ. The CDR3 covers 17 residues. Unmatched junction bases numbered 15, after V lost 3 bases and J lost 7 bases. Written as DNA, the CDR3 is TGCGCCAGCAGCTCGGGACAGGGGATGAGTTTTAGTCTTGGCTACACCTTC. Protein: CASSSGQGMSFSLGYTF.

V and J are TRBV19 and TRBJ1-1, with D unclear. This CDR3 has 15 amino acids. V was pared by 3 bases and J by 6 bases, with 17 bases between. Germline-derived CDR1 and CDR2 are LNHDA and SQIVND (reference sequence). The CDR3 sequence is CASSIGRGSSAEAFF. The CDR3 DNA is TGTGCCAGTAGTATCGGTAGAGGGTCGAGCGCTGAAGCTTTCTTT.

In its sample, this clone was seen once. The rearrangement joins TRBV19 to TRBJ2-5, with D possibly called TRBD1 or TRBD2 (5 bases each). This CDR3 contains 14 residues. Trimming left V 5 bases short and J 1 base short, with 11 bases between. Germline CDR1 reads LNHDA; CDR2 reads SQIVND (reference sequence). CDR3 in DNA: TGTGCCAGTAGTTCCCCCGGGACCCAAGAGACCCAGTACTTC. Its protein product is CASSSPGTQETQYF. Full variable domain (outside the CDR3, taken from reference TRBV19 and TRBJ2-5): DGGITQSPKYLFRKEGQNVTLSCEQNLNHDAMYWYRQDPGQGLRLIYYSQIVNDFQKGDIAEGYSVSREKKESFPLTVTSAQKNPTAFYLCASSSPGTQETQYFGPGTRLLVL.

The chain employs TRBV5-4 and TRBJ1-2; 7 nucleotides match TRBD1. V shed 2 bases, J shed 4 bases, and the junction held 8 bases outside the gene matches. The germline CDR1 and CDR2 sequences are SGHNT and YYREEE (reference sequence). This CDR3 spans 15 amino acids. CDR3 sequence: CASSLGGQKIYGYTF. The CDR3 DNA sequence: TGTGCCAGCAGCTTAGGGGGACAGAAGATCTATGGCTACACCTTC.

CDR3 in DNA: TGTGCCAGCAGCTTCATGACAGGACGGAACACTGAAGCTTTCTTT. Protein: CASSFMTGRNTEAFF. The J gene is TRBJ1-1, the V gene TRBV11-2, with D possibly matching TRBD1 (6 bases). Germline-derived CDR1 and CDR2 are SGHAT and FQNNGV. The CDR3 is 15 residues long. V lost 3 bases to trimming and J lost 1 base, with 12 bases between them.

The chain links TRBV2 to TRBJ1-1, with a weak D call TRBD1 (5 bases). CDR3 length equals 15 residues. The V gene lost 6 bases and the J gene lost 0 bases, with 14 bases spanning the gap. Germline CDR1 reads SNHLY; CDR2 reads FYNNEI. Written as DNA, the CDR3 is TGTGCCAGCAGAGACCGAGGGGCGATGAACACTGAAGCTTTCTTT. This gives the protein CASRDRGAMNTEAFF.

This chain uses TRBV6-5 with TRBJ2-5, with D possibly TRBD2 on 7 matching bases. The V end was cut by 5 bases, the J end by 3 bases, with 16 bases between. Germline-derived CDR1 and CDR2 are MNHEY and SVGAGI. The CDR3 is 15 amino acids. The CDR3 nucleotides are TGTGCCAGCAGTCCACGGACAGCGGGGAAAGAGACCCAGTACTTC. It specifies CASSPRTAGKETQYF.

The chain has TRBV5-1 and TRBJ1-6; 9 positions agree with TRBD1. V shed 0 bases and J 8 bases; nucleotides not matched to a gene: 6. Germline V gene lookup returns CDR1 SGHRS and CDR2 YFSETQ. The CDR3 totals 16 residues. Here the CDR3 reads CASSLGGQGSHSPLHF. The CDR3 nucleotides are TGCGCCAGCAGCTTGGGGGGACAGGGTTCCCATTCACCCCTCCACTTT.

The chain combines TRBV11-2 with TRBJ2-4; D remains unclear. The CDR3 is 14 residues long. V lost 4 bases, J lost 0 bases, and 7 bases lay in between. Germline lookup yields CDR1 SGHAT and CDR2 FQNNGV. CDR3 in amino acids: CASSSRLAKNIQYF. CDR3 DNA sequence: TGTGCCAGCAGCTCAAGGTTAGCCAAAAACATTCAGTACTTC.

The chain employs TRBV19 and TRBJ1-5, with no clear D. This CDR3 comprises 14 residues. The germline V gene has CDR1 LNHDA and CDR2 SQIVND (reference sequence). V was pared by 7 bases and J by 7 bases, with 17 bases between. The CDR3 protein is CASILTLGGQPQHF. In DNA form, the CDR3 reads TGTGCCAGTATCCTTACTTTGGGCGGACAGCCCCAGCATTTT.

V and J are TRBV7-2 and TRBJ1-2, with D possibly being TRBD1 (5 bases). CDR1 is SGHTA and CDR2 is FQGNSA in the germline V gene. V gave up 3 bases and J gave up 8 bases, with 10 bases separating them. The length of the CDR3 is 12 residues. The CDR3 coding sequence is TGTGCCAGCAGCTTGGACACGGCGGGCTACACCTTC. It specifies CASSLDTAGYTF.

This rearrangement joins TRBV7-2 to TRBJ2-7; D remains unclear. V lost 1 base to trimming and J lost 0 bases, with 10 bases between them. CDR1 and CDR2 from the germline V gene are SGHTA and FQGNSA. CDR3 length: 15 residues. CDR3 coding DNA: TGTGCCAGCAGCTTAGTGGCAGTTCGCTCCTACGAGCAGTACTTC. As protein: CASSLVAVRSYEQYF.

The V gene is TRBV7-9, the J gene TRBJ2-1, with 7 bases that match TRBD1. CDR1 is SEHNR and CDR2 is FQNEAQ in the germline V gene (reference sequence). The CDR3 sequence is 16 residues long. V was pared by 4 bases and J by 7 bases, with 13 bases of the junction left unmatched. The CDR3 nucleotides read TGTGCCAGCAGCTCGGTAAGACAGGGATTGTGGAATGAGCAGTTCTTC. It yields the protein CASSSVRQGLWNEQFF. The entire variable domain, with the rest obtained from reference TRBV7-9 and TRBJ2-1, is as follows: DTGVSQNPRHKITKRGQNVTFRCDPISEHNRLYWYRQTLGQGPEFLTYFQNEAQLEKSRLLSDRFSAERPKGSFSTLEIQRTEQGDSAMYLCASSSVRQGLWNEQFFGPGTRLTVL.

The chain recombines TRBV5-1 with TRBJ1-2; the D gene is possibly TRBD1 (5 bases). V lost 3 bases, J lost 7 bases, and 19 bases lay in between. The CDR3 loop spans 15 amino acids. The germline CDR1 and CDR2 sequences are SGHRS and YFSETQ. In nucleotides, the CDR3 is TGCGCCAGCAGCTCGATAGGACACCCTCCTATTGGCTACACCTTC. Its translation is CASSSIGHPPIGYTF.